These 13 T cell receptor beta chains originate from one sample sequenced in a study of Ad26.COV2.S vaccination and SARS-CoV-2 variants. The repertoire was sequenced with immunoSEQ multiplex PCR; TCRdb's copy has only in-frame clones and lacks some. This table has about 330,000 clones, 75% to 90% appearing once. Treatment here: around 19 received Ad26.COV2.S at low or high dose, single or two shots; about 5 received placebo; per-sample allocation not given. The samples were gathered on day 63 after the first injection of vaccine or placebo. Here the sequenced sample was peripheral blood, taken in a trial of Ad26.COV2.S vaccine versus placebo. The receptor set was obtained from a person between 18 and 60 years old who received the Ad26.COV2.S COVID-19 vaccine or a placebo.

V gene TRBV6-5 combines with J gene TRBJ1-1; no clear D gene. Between the trimmed V and J ends, which lost 6 bases and 2 bases, there was a span of 13 bases. The germline V gene encodes CDR1 MNHEY and CDR2 SVGAGI. The CDR3 covers 14 residues. The chain's CDR3 is CASSYTTPNTEAFF. The CDR3 DNA sequence: TGTGCCAGCAGCTACACCACACCAAACACTGAAGCTTTCTTT.

This chain links TRBV2 with TRBJ1-2, with D possibly being TRBD1 (5 bases). Germline V gene sequence: CDR1 SNHLY, CDR2 FYNNEI. The CDR3 covers 14 residues. V lost 6 bases and J lost 4, with 15 bases in between. The CDR3 DNA reads as TGTGCCAGCAGGCGGCAGGGAATTTCCTATGGCTACACCTTC. It codes for CASRRQGISYGYTF.

The chain links TRBV10-3 to TRBJ1-2; D gene uncertain. CDR3 length: 13 amino acids. V was shortened by 6 bases and J by 8 bases, with 16 bases between the two germline ends. The germline CDR1 and CDR2 sequences are ENHRY and SYGVKD. CDR3 nucleotide sequence: TGTGCCATCAGCTTCGACATCAAGGGCGGCTACACCTTC. It codes for CAISFDIKGGYTF.

The rearrangement joins TRBV10-1 to TRBJ2-2, with 9 bases lining up with TRBD1. Germline V gives CDR1 WNHNN, CDR2 SYGVQD (reference sequence). This CDR3 is 16 amino acids long. Unmatched junction bases numbered 2, after V lost 2 bases and J lost 1 base. The chain's CDR3 is CASSELGQGNTGELFF. The CDR3 nucleotides are TGCGCCAGCAGTGAGCTGGGACAGGGGAACACCGGGGAGCTGTTTTTT.

As concerns this clone: One end of the junction fails to match germline, which may point to a read error. This chain uses TRBV9 with TRBJ1-5; D uncertain. Per germline, CDR1 SGDLS and CDR2 YYNGEE. This CDR3 comprises 12 residues. Here the CDR3 reads CVSSEPGGPQHF. Here the CDR3 DNA reads TGTGTCAGCAGCGAACCGGGAGGGCCCCAGCATTTT. Together with reference TRBV9 and TRBJ1-5, the CDR3 gives the full variable domain: DSGVTQTPKHLITATGQRVTLRCSPRSGDLSVYWYQQSLDQGLQFLIQYYNGEERAKGNILERFSAQQFPDLHSELNLSSLELGDSALYFCVSSEPGGPQHFGDGTRLSIL.

The rearrangement joins TRBV19 to TRBJ2-7, with 10 bases identical to TRBD1. The CDR3 runs to 15 residues. After removal of 5 bases from V and 4 bases from J, the junction contained 8 bases not matched to a gene. Per germline, CDR1 LNHDA and CDR2 SQIVND (reference sequence). CDR3 residues: CASSDPRDRGYEQYF. The DNA for the CDR3 is TGTGCCAGTAGTGATCCCCGGGACAGGGGTTACGAGCAGTACTTC.

This clone was seen only once. The chain uses TRBV7-2 and TRBJ2-1; D call uncertain. V was cut by 0 bases and J by 4 bases, with 10 bases left in between. CDR1 and CDR2 (germline): SGHTA, FQGNSA. This CDR3 comprises 15 residues. CDR3 sequence reads: CASSLALSPYNEQFF. The CDR3 DNA reads as TGTGCCAGCAGCTTAGCGCTCTCGCCGTACAATGAGCAGTTCTTC.

The chain joins TRBV4-3 to TRBJ1-1; D perhaps matches TRBD1 (5 bases). This CDR3 region has 14 residues. Trimming took off 4 bases at V and 7 bases at J, with 16 bases between the two ends. Germline CDR1 reads LGHNA; CDR2 reads YSLEER. The CDR3 DNA reads as TGCGCCAGCAGCCTGGTGAGGGGATTTGATGAAGCTTTCTTT. Protein product: CASSLVRGFDEAFF.

The sample holds a few counts of this clone. The rearrangement joins TRBV7-9 to TRBJ2-7, with D possibly being TRBD2 (5 bases). Between the trimmed V and J ends, which lost 5 bases and 0 bases, there was a span of 17 bases. This CDR3 spans 16 amino acids. The germline CDR1 and CDR2 sequences are SEHNR and FQNEAQ (reference sequence). CDR3 nucleotides: TGTGCCAGCAGCCCCTTGAGGGCGGGCAGCTCCTACGAGCAGTACTTC. Translating it yields CASSPLRAGSSYEQYF.

V is TRBV2 and J is TRBJ2-3; 9 positions match TRBD2. The CDR3 spans 14 residues. Germline V CDR1 and CDR2: SNHLY, FYNNEI. J was trimmed by 6 bases and V by 8 bases; bases with no gene match: 9. This chain's CDR3 is CASRRGGGSDTQYF. DNA for the CDR3: TGTGCCAGCCGGCGGGGGGGAGGGTCGGATACGCAGTATTTT. Filled out from reference TRBV2 and TRBJ2-3, the complete variable domain reads EPEVTQTPSHQVTQMGQEVILRCVPISNHLYFYWYRQILGQKVEFLVSFYNNEISEKSEIFDDQFSVERPDGSNFTLKIRSTKLEDSAMYFCASRRGGGSDTQYFGPGTRLTVL.

This chain links TRBV3-1 (or the pseudogene TRBV3-2) with TRBJ1-3; the match to TRBD1 covers 11 bases. The germline V gene encodes CDR1 LGHDT and CDR2 YNNKEL (reference sequence). The CDR3 consists of 16 residues. With 6 bases clipped from V and 4 bases from J, the junction kept 8 bases outside the gene matches. The CDR3 loop is CASREWTGGDGNTIYF. CDR3 DNA sequence: TGTGCCAGCAGAGAATGGACAGGGGGCGACGGAAACACCATATATTTT.

The rearrangement uses TRBV27 and TRBJ2-6; no firm D call. Germline V gene lookup returns CDR1 MNHEY and CDR2 SMNVEV (reference sequence). V was cut by 6 bases and J by 0 bases, with 6 bases left in between. This CDR3 contains 14 residues. CDR3 coding DNA: TGTGCCAGCAGACCCAGCTCTGGGGCCAACGTCCTGACTTTC. Its protein product is CASRPSSGANVLTF. The full variable domain, with the rest looked up from reference TRBV27 and TRBJ2-6, is EAQVTQNPRYLITVTGKKLTVTCSQNMNHEYMSWYRQDPGLGLRQIYYSMNVEVTDKGDVPEGYKVSRKEKRNFPLILESPSPNQTSLYFCASRPSSGANVLTFGAGSRLTVL.

This chain links TRBV9 with TRBJ1-3, with a tentative D call TRBD1 (6 bases). The CDR3 is made up of 15 amino acids. CDR1 is SGDLS, CDR2 YYNGEE, per germline. Trimming removed 4 bases from V and 0 bases from J, with 11 bases in between. CDR3 protein: CASSFDRSSGNTIYF. For the CDR3, the DNA is TGTGCCAGCAGCTTCGACAGGAGCTCTGGAAACACCATATATTTT.